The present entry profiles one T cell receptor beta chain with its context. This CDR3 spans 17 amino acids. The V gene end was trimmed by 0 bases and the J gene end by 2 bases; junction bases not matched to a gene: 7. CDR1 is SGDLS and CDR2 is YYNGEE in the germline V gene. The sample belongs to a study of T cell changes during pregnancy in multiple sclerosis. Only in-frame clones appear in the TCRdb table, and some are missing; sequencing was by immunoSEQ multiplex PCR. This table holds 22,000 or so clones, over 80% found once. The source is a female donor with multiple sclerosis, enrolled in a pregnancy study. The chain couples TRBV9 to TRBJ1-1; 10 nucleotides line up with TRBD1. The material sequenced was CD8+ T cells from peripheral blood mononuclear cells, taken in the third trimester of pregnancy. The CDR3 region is CASSVVRGQGTNTEAFF. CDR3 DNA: TGTGCCAGCAGCGTAGTTAGGGGACAGGGGACAAACACTGAAGCTTTCTTT.